The 31 T cell receptor beta chains in this list originate from one sample, sequenced in a study of cytotoxic CD8 clonotypes in ibrutinib-treated CLL. Clones were read by immunoSEQ multiplex PCR, and TCRdb kept only the in-frame ones, dropping some. The data contain tens of thousands of clones, 80% of them singletons. Sequencing was performed on PBMCs, taken at disease progression, from a patient treated with ibrutinib. These TCRs come from a human donor with chronic lymphocytic leukemia.

The chain carries TRBV2 and TRBJ2-1; TRBD2 agrees at 10 bases. The junction had 10 bases not matched to a gene; V was cut back by 6 bases and J by 8 bases. Germline CDR1 SNHLY, CDR2 FYNNEI. The CDR3 has 15 amino acids. This chain's CDR3 is CASRRLAGVRYEQFF. As DNA, the CDR3 is TGTGCCAGCAGACGGCTAGCGGGAGTAAGGTATGAGCAGTTCTTC.

The V gene is TRBV7-9, the J gene TRBJ1-5, with 10 bases lining up with TRBD1. V was pared by 5 bases and J by 4 bases, with 11 bases of the junction left unmatched. There are 17 residues in the CDR3. Germline lookup yields CDR1 SEHNR and CDR2 FQNEAQ (reference sequence). DNA of the CDR3: TGTGCCAGCAGCCAGGGGATATTGGACAGGGGGAATCAGCCCCAGCATTTT. Its protein is CASSQGILDRGNQPQHF. Together with reference TRBV7-9 and TRBJ1-5, the CDR3 gives the full variable domain: DTGVSQNPRHKITKRGQNVTFRCDPISEHNRLYWYRQTLGQGPEFLTYFQNEAQLEKSRLLSDRFSAERPKGSFSTLEIQRTEQGDSAMYLCASSQGILDRGNQPQHFGDGTRLSIL.

In regard to this clone: Other DNA sequences within the sample encode an identical CDR3. The rearrangement joins TRBV18 to TRBJ1-2; 7 bases map to TRBD1. Trimming removed 3 bases from V and 3 bases from J; junction bases left unmatched: 1. Germline lookup yields CDR1 KGHSH and CDR2 LQKENI. The CDR3 length is 13 residues. The CDR3 DNA is TGTGCCAGCTCACCCGACAGGGACTATGGCTACACCTTC. It yields the protein CASSPDRDYGYTF.

This clone was detected only once. The rearrangement links TRBV19 to TRBJ2-5; 9 bases line up with TRBD1. Germline values: CDR1 LNHDA, CDR2 SQIVND (reference sequence). V lost 5 bases and J lost 3; bases outside the gene matches: 7. This CDR3 region has 15 residues. The CDR3 sequence is CASSHPGQGKETQYF. In DNA form, the CDR3 reads TGTGCCAGTAGTCACCCGGGACAGGGAAAAGAGACCCAGTACTTC.

The rearrangement uses TRBV20-1 and TRBJ2-7; unclear D gene. Germline lookup yields CDR1 DFQATT and CDR2 SNEGSKA (reference sequence). CDR3 length: 11 amino acids. Trimming left V 3 bases short and J 4 bases short, with 7 bases between. The CDR3 loop is CSASSHYEQYF. DNA of the CDR3: TGCAGTGCTAGTTCCCATTACGAGCAGTACTTC.

The V gene is TRBV5-6, the J gene TRBJ2-7; D gene unclear. The V gene's germline CDR1 is SGHDT and CDR2 YYEEEE. V shed 0 bases and J shed 5 bases, with 9 bases lying between them. This CDR3 has 13 amino acids. CDR3 in amino acids: CASSLVQADEQYF. The CDR3 bases are TGTGCCAGCAGCTTGGTGCAGGCTGACGAGCAGTACTTC.

J is TRBJ2-7 and V is TRBV2, with D maybe TRBD2 (6 bases). The germline V and J ends were trimmed by 5 bases and 5 bases, with 7 bases remaining between them. This CDR3 is built from 11 residues. Germline V gene lookup returns CDR1 SNHLY and CDR2 FYNNEI. Here the CDR3 reads CASSRGNEQYF. CDR3 nucleotides: TGTGCCAGCAGTCGCGGGAACGAGCAGTACTTC.

The V gene is TRBV11-1, the J gene TRBJ2-5; 8 nucleotides agree with TRBD2. Germline values: CDR1 SGHAT, CDR2 FQDESV (reference sequence). The CDR3 covers 14 residues. V lost 1 base and J lost 2; bases outside the gene matches: 0. In DNA, the CDR3 is TGTGCCAGCAGCTTAGGCGGGGGGCAAGAGACCCAGTACTTC. It specifies CASSLGGGQETQYF.

The chain combines TRBV5-1 with TRBJ2-1, with 9 bases lining up with TRBD1. Per the germline V gene, CDR1 is SGHRS and CDR2 is YFSETQ. V trimming: 4 bases; J trimming: 7 bases; junction bases outside the gene matches: 9. The CDR3 contains 15 residues. In nucleotides, the CDR3 is TGCGCCAGCAGCCTGGACAGGGGCAAAGGGAATGAGCAGTTCTTC. Its translation is CASSLDRGKGNEQFF. The full variable domain, in which reference TRBV5-1 and TRBJ2-1 provide the parts outside the CDR3, is KAGVTQTPRYLIKTRGQQVTLSCSPISGHRSVSWYQQTPGQGLQFLFEYFSETQRNKGNFPGRFSGRQFSNSRSEMNVSTLELGDSALYLCASSLDRGKGNEQFFGPGTRLTVL.

In this sample, this clone turned up once. This chain connects TRBV7-9 to TRBJ1-5, with D unresolved. The CDR3 runs to 12 residues. Germline CDR1 reads SEHNR; CDR2 reads FQNEAQ (reference sequence). V was clipped by 2 bases and J by 4 bases, with 3 bases between them. CDR3 in amino acids: CASSLWNQPQHF. The CDR3, as DNA: TGTGCCAGCAGCTTATGGAATCAGCCCCAGCATTTT.

In this sample, this clone is medium-sized (0.01 to 0.1%). The chain couples TRBV19 to TRBJ1-6; D gene ambiguous. The CDR3 runs to 14 residues. Germline V lookup: CDR1 LNHDA, CDR2 SQIVND (reference sequence). The V end was cut by 3 bases, the J end by 13 bases, with 16 bases between. CDR3 sequence (DNA): TGTGCCAGTAGTATCGCAGTCACCCTTTCTCCCCTCCACTTT. It specifies CASSIAVTLSPLHF. The variable domain in full, with the rest retrieved from reference TRBV19 and TRBJ1-6, is DGGITQSPKYLFRKEGQNVTLSCEQNLNHDAMYWYRQDPGQGLRLIYYSQIVNDFQKGDIAEGYSVSREKKESFPLTVTSAQKNPTAFYLCASSIAVTLSPLHFGNGTRLTVT.

The rearrangement links TRBV15 to TRBJ2-7; 8 bases match TRBD1. This CDR3 contains 14 residues. Germline lookup yields CDR1 LNHNV and CDR2 YYDKDF (reference sequence). Unmatched junction bases numbered 4, after V lost 5 bases and J lost 1 base. The CDR3 loop is CATSLDRGSYEQYF. As DNA, the CDR3 is TGTGCCACCAGCTTAGACAGGGGTTCCTACGAGCAGTACTTC. The full variable domain, completed using reference TRBV15 and TRBJ2-7, is DAMVIQNPRYQVTQFGKPVTLSCSQTLNHNVMYWYQQKSSQAPKLLFHYYDKDFNNEADTPDNFQSRRPNTSFCFLDIRSPGLGDTAMYLCATSLDRGSYEQYFGPGTRLTVT.

The rearrangement links TRBV9 to TRBJ2-5; TRBD1 matches 7 bases. Germline CDR1 and CDR2: SGDLS and YYNGEE. Trimming took 2 bases from V and 2 from J; bases not matched to a gene: 6. The CDR3 has 15 residues. The CDR3 reads CASSVNWDSQETQYF. CDR3 nucleotides: TGTGCCAGCAGCGTTAACTGGGACAGTCAAGAGACCCAGTACTTC.

The chain couples TRBV27 to TRBJ2-7; TRBD1 is a possible D gene (6 bases). Trimming pared 1 base from V and 9 bases from J, leaving 19 bases between. Germline CDR1 is MNHEY and CDR2 is SMNVEV (reference sequence). The CDR3 loop spans 15 amino acids. CDR3 in amino acids: CASSLFPDSTHGQYF. CDR3 sequence (DNA): TGTGCCAGCAGTTTATTTCCGGACAGCACGCATGGGCAGTACTTC.

V is TRBV2 and J is TRBJ2-3, with D perhaps TRBD1 (6 bases). This CDR3 has 17 amino acids. V dropped 3 bases and J dropped 0 bases, with 16 bases sitting between them. Germline values: CDR1 SNHLY, CDR2 FYNNEI. This CDR3 is CASSEQGTLTSTDTQYF. The CDR3 nucleotides read TGTGCCAGCAGTGAGCAGGGGACCCTTACTAGCACAGATACGCAGTATTTT.

J is TRBJ2-3 and V is TRBV18; the D is unclear. Per the germline V gene, CDR1 is KGHSH and CDR2 is LQKENI. CDR3 length equals 14 residues. V was shortened by 2 bases and J by 3 bases, with 9 bases between the two germline ends. CDR3 region: CASSPYALTDTQYF. The CDR3 DNA reads TGTGCCAGCTCACCATATGCCCTAACAGATACGCAGTATTTT.

V gene TRBV6-1 combines with J gene TRBJ2-1; possibly TRBD1 or TRBD2 for D (5 bases each). Germline V gene sequence: CDR1 MNHNS, CDR2 SASEGT. Deletions cut 8 bases from V and 0 bases from J, with 14 bases between. CDR3 length: 15 residues. CDR3 coding DNA: TGTGCCAGCGGGACCCGACGCAGCTCCTACAATGAGCAGTTCTTC. Its protein is CASGTRRSSYNEQFF.

The chain joins TRBV7-9 to TRBJ1-5, with D possibly matching TRBD1 (6 bases). The length of the CDR3 is 13 residues. Germline CDR1 is SEHNR and CDR2 is FQNEAQ (reference sequence). Deletions cut 5 bases from V and 4 bases from J, with 9 bases between. DNA of the CDR3: TGTGCCAGCAGCACTACAGGGAATCAGCCCCAGCATTTT. Encoded protein: CASSTTGNQPQHF.

The chain recombines TRBV4-1 with TRBJ2-7, with 9 positions matching TRBD2. V trimming: 8 bases; J trimming: 4 bases; junction bases outside the gene matches: 9. The CDR3 sequence is 14 residues long. Germline CDR1 reads MGHRA; CDR2 reads YSYEKL. CDR3 in amino acids: CASRAVAGAYEQYF. For the CDR3, the DNA is TGCGCCAGCCGAGCTGTAGCGGGGGCGTACGAGCAGTACTTC.

This clone was seen a few times. Other DNA sequences from this sample encode an identical CDR3 as well. This chain connects TRBV5-1 to TRBJ1-5; D is unclear. From germline, CDR1 is SGHRS and CDR2 YFSETQ. V lost 3 bases, J lost 8 bases, and 12 bases lay in between. CDR3 length equals 13 residues. The CDR3 spells CASSSPINEPQHF. Written as DNA, the CDR3 is TGCGCCAGCAGCTCCCCAATTAATGAGCCCCAGCATTTT. Combining the CDR3 with reference TRBV5-1 and TRBJ1-5 gives the whole variable domain KAGVTQTPRYLIKTRGQQVTLSCSPISGHRSVSWYQQTPGQGLQFLFEYFSETQRNKGNFPGRFSGRQFSNSRSEMNVSTLELGDSALYLCASSSPINEPQHFGDGTRLSIL.

The V call is TRBV5-1, the J call TRBJ2-2; 8 bases are a match to TRBD2. The CDR3 has 15 residues. Germline V gene data show CDR1 as SGHRS and CDR2 as YFSETQ. The trim removed 1 base at V and 6 bases at J, leaving 5 bases unmatched. The DNA for the CDR3 is TGCGCCAGCAGCTTGTCGCTAGCGGGTGCCGGGGAGCTGTTTTTT. It yields the protein CASSLSLAGAGELFF.

This chain joins TRBV5-6 and TRBJ2-3; the match to TRBD1 covers 11 bases. In germline, CDR1 is SGHDT, CDR2 YYEEEE. The trim removed 0 bases at V and 8 bases at J, leaving 5 bases unmatched. This CDR3 is built from 15 residues. The CDR3 bases are TGTGCCAGCAGCTTGGTGGACAGGGGGCGGGTTACGCAGTATTTT. It translates to CASSLVDRGRVTQYF.

The chain is built from TRBV2 and TRBJ2-5; 9 bases are a match to TRBD2. The CDR3 loop spans 15 amino acids. V dropped 6 bases and J dropped 3; count of bases not matched to a gene: 8. The germline CDR1 and CDR2 sequences are SNHLY and FYNNEI. This chain's CDR3 is CASRGTASGKETQYF. For the CDR3, the DNA is TGTGCCAGCAGGGGGACAGCTAGCGGGAAAGAGACCCAGTACTTC.

The rearrangement uses TRBV30 and TRBJ2-5; D tentatively reads TRBD1 or TRBD2 (6 bases each). The CDR3 is 14 amino acids. CDR1 GTSNPN and CDR2 SVGIG come from the germline V gene (reference sequence). Trimming took 3 bases from V and 5 from J, leaving 16 bases between them. The CDR3 protein is CAWRGAGNRETQYF. The CDR3 DNA sequence: TGTGCCTGGAGGGGGGCGGGGAACCGGGAGACCCAGTACTTC.

This chain uses TRBV7-9 with TRBJ2-1; 8 nucleotides line up with TRBD1. CDR3 size: 12 residues. Germline CDR1 and CDR2: SEHNR and FQNEAQ (reference sequence). Unmatched junction bases numbered 3, after V lost 6 bases and J lost 8 bases. CDR3 DNA sequence: TGTGCCAGCAGACCGGACAGGGATGAGCAGTTCTTC. Encoded protein: CASRPDRDEQFF.

This rearrangement joins TRBV19 to TRBJ2-3; D is ambiguous. This CDR3 has 14 residues. Per the germline V gene, CDR1 is LNHDA and CDR2 is SQIVND (reference sequence). V dropped 3 bases and J dropped 4 bases, with 11 bases sitting between them. The CDR3 loop reads CASSITLAADTQYF. The CDR3 region has the DNA TGTGCCAGTAGTATCACATTAGCCGCAGATACGCAGTATTTT.

The J gene is TRBJ1-3, the V gene TRBV5-1; D uncertain. CDR1 and CDR2 (germline): SGHRS, YFSETQ. The CDR3 contains 15 residues. Trimming removed 0 bases at V and 4 bases at J, with 11 bases between. CDR3 nucleotides: TGCGCCAGCAGCTTGGACACGGATTCGGGAAACACCATATATTTT. This sequence encodes CASSLDTDSGNTIYF.

The chain combines TRBV5-5 with TRBJ2-5, with D possibly TRBD1 on 6 matching bases. Germline-derived CDR1 and CDR2 are SGHKS and YYEKEE (reference sequence). Trimming cost V 4 bases and J 5 bases, with 18 bases left between them. There are 15 residues in the CDR3. The CDR3 nucleotides are TGTGCCAGCAGCCTAGGGGGTGGTTTGCCGGAGACCCAGTACTTC. Amino acids: CASSLGGGLPETQYF.

V usage is TRBV6-6 and J usage is TRBJ2-1, with 8 bases aligning to TRBD2. J was trimmed by 6 bases and V by 5 bases; bases with no gene match: 9. The CDR3 runs 15 residues. In germline, CDR1 is MNHNY, CDR2 SVGAGI (reference sequence). The CDR3 sequence is CASSLTSGSGNEQFF. As DNA, the CDR3 is TGTGCCAGCAGTCTTACGAGCGGGAGTGGCAATGAGCAGTTCTTC.

This clone has just a few counts. The V call is TRBV5-8, the J call TRBJ1-6; D is perhaps TRBD1 (5 bases). Per germline, CDR1 SGHTS and CDR2 YDEGEE. V lost 4 bases and J lost 12, with 17 bases in between. The CDR3 is 14 residues long. In DNA form, the CDR3 reads TGTGCCAGCAGCACCGGCAGTAGGGGCCTACCCCTCCACTTT. It translates to CASSTGSRGLPLHF. Together with reference TRBV5-8 and TRBJ1-6, the CDR3 gives the full variable domain: EAGVTQSPTHLIKTRGQQATLRCSPISGHTSVYWYQQALGLGLQFLLWYDEGEERNRGNFPPRFSGRQFPNYSSELNVNALELEDSALYLCASSTGSRGLPLHFGNGTRLTVT.

This chain connects TRBV25-1 to TRBJ2-3; 7 positions match TRBD1. The CDR3 is 17 amino acids. The V gene end was trimmed by 1 base and the J gene end by 4 bases; junction bases not matched to a gene: 11. Germline V gene sequence: CDR1 MGHDK, CDR2 SYGVNS. The CDR3 coding sequence is TGTGCCAGCAGTGAATTACCGACAGGGCCTGGGGCAGATACGCAGTATTTT. Encoded protein: CASSELPTGPGADTQYF.